The clone carrying this TCR beta chain was found a few times. Its antigen remains unidentified. The data stem from a study of radiation and T cells in renal cell carcinoma. The sample's treatment: treatment-naive control, cytoreductive nephrectomy. General study points: Irradiated tumors held more dominant CDR3 motifs than control tumors.

The length of the CDR3 is 15 residues. The V gene lost 6 bases and the J gene lost 2 bases, with 16 bases spanning the gap. From germline, CDR1 is MNHEY and CDR2 SVGAGI. Assay used: immunoSEQ multiplex PCR; TCRdb lists only in-frame clones, some missing. The table shows 20,000 to 25,000 clones, with roughly 64% occurring only once. The clonotype was recovered from a man aged 35 to 55 with renal cell carcinoma. The sample consisted of tumor tissue, taken from a patient whose treatment was nephrectomy without radiotherapy. This chain links TRBV6-5 with TRBJ1-1; perhaps TRBD1 as D (5 bases). In DNA form, the CDR3 reads TGTGCCAGCAGAAGGAACACCGGGGCCAACACTGAAGCTTTCTTT. This codes for CASRRNTGANTEAFF.